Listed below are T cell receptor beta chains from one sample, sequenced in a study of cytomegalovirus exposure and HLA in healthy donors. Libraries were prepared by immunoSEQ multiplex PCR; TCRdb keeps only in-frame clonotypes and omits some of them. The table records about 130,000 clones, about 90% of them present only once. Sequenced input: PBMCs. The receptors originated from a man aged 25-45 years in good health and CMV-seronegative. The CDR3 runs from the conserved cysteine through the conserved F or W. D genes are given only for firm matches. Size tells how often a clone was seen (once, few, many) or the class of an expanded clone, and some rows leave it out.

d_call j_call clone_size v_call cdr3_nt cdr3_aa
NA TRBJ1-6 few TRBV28 TGTGCCAGCAGTTTAGCTCCGCTTAGGAGTTCACCCCTCCACTTT CASSLAPLRSSPLHF
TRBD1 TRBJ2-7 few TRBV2 TGTGCCAGCACCCAGGACAGGTTGGCCTACGAGCAGTACTTC CASTQDRLAYEQYF
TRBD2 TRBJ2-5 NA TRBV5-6 TGTGCCAGCATCCCTCGGGCTAGCGGGGGATACGAGGAGACCCAGTACTTC CASIPRASGGYEETQYF
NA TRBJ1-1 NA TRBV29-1 TGCAGCGTTGAAGATGGCGGGCGGAACACTGAAGCTTTCTTT CSVEDGGRNTEAFF
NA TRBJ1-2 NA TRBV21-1 TGTGCCAGCAGCGAACGACAGGGGTCCCCACTGTCGCGCTACACCTTC CASSERQGSPLSRYTF
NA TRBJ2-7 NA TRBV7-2 TGTGCCAGCAGCCCAAACCAGGGCGCCTACGAGCAGTACTTC CASSPNQGAYEQYF
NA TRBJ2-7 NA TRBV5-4 TGTGCCAGCAGCCGCGGCTACGAGCAGTACTTC CASSRGYEQYF
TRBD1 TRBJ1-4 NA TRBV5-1 TGCGCCAGCAGCTACCTGGGACAGGGGAATGAAAAACTGTTTTTT CASSYLGQGNEKLFF
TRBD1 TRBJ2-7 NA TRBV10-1 TGCGCCAGCAGTGCAACAGGGGGCTCTTACGAGCAGTACTTC CASSATGGSYEQYF
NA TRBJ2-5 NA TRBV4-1 TGCGCCAGCAGCCAACCGTGGGGGGGCTCCCAAGAGACCCAGTACTTC CASSQPWGGSQETQYF
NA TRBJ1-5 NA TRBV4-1 TGCGCCAGCAGCCAAGATGACCGGGAGGGCCAGCCCCAGCATTTT CASSQDDREGQPQHF
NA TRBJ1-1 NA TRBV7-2 TGTGCCAGCAGCACTCGGACAGTGAACACTGAAGCTTTCTTT CASSTRTVNTEAFF
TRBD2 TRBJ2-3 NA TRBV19 TGTGCCAGTAGTGAGCGGGGGGGCTTGGGAGATACGCAGTATTTT CASSERGGLGDTQYF
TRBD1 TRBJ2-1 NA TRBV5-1 TGCGCCAGCAGCGGTTTTCCGGACAGGGGGCATGGTGAGCAGTTCTTC CASSGFPDRGHGEQFF
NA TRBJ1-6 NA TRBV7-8 TGTGCCAGCAGCTCCTACAGGGTCTCCTATAATTCACCCCTCCACTTT CASSSYRVSYNSPLHF
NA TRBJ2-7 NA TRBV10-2 TGCGCCAGCAGTGGTGGGGCTCGGTTACTGGGGGAGCAGTACTTC CASSGGARLLGEQYF
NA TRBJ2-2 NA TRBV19 TGTGCCAGTAGTATTACAGGGACAAACACCGGGGAGCTGTTTTTT CASSITGTNTGELFF
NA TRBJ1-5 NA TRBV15 TGTGCCACCAGCAGTGGGCCAGGGGGCAATCAGCCCCAGCATTTT CATSSGPGGNQPQHF
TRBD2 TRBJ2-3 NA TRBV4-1 TGCGCCAGCAGCCGCTCCCCCACAGCGGGGGACACAGATACGCAGTATTTT CASSRSPTAGDTDTQYF
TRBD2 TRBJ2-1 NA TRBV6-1 TGTGCCAGCACCACCCTAGCGGGGGGGCCCAATGAGCAGTTCTTC CASTTLAGGPNEQFF
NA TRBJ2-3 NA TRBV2 TGTGCCAGCCTTGACAGGGAGGCGTCAGATACGCAGTATTTT CASLDREASDTQYF
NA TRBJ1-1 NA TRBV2 TGTGCCCTACGGGGGGGGGTCACTGAAGCTTTCTTT CALRGGVTEAFF